The next 12 T cell receptor beta chains were all read from a single sample in a study of tumor-infiltrating lymphocytes in primary liver carcinoma. Reverse transcription of about 0.5 ug total RNA with a constant-region primer produced TCR beta cDNA. Construction of TCR beta libraries relied on three successive nested multiplex PCR rounds employing slightly modified ARM-PCR. Rounds one and two of PCR, each of roughly 10 cycles, were primed with TRBV1-TRBV30 forward primers and a C-beta reverse primer. TCRdb independently ran MiXCR on the multiplex PCR reads; one entry per CDR3 protein. The data show about 100,000 distinct CDR3 sequences, under 70% seen once. The study co-extracted DNA and RNA from about 20-30 mg of unsorted bulk tissue. The sample taken for sequencing was liver tumor tissue from sampling region 2. As for subset: tumor region T2, inferior pole. These receptors originate from a woman in her fifties or sixties with primary liver carcinoma and hepatitis B virus infection.

This clonotype was picked up a small number of times. V is TRBV5-1 and J is TRBJ2-5, with TRBD2 matching over 14 bases. Germline lookup yields CDR1 SGHRS and CDR2 YFSETQ. This CDR3 has 18 residues. The trim removed 4 bases at V and 2 bases at J, leaving 10 bases unmatched. The CDR3 DNA is TGCGCCAGCAGCATCGAGGGACTAGCGGGAGCATTTCAAGAGACCCAGTACTTC. The encoded protein is CASSIEGLAGAFQETQYF.

Concerning this clonotype: This may stem from a read error, because a much larger clone lies one nucleotide away. V is TRBV12-3 or TRBV12-4 and J is TRBJ2-1; TRBD1 agrees at 9 bases. V was clipped by 6 bases and J by 0 bases; unmatched bases: 18. The CDR3 consists of 20 residues. The CDR3 region is CASSPPPGQGGQSSYNEQFF. The CDR3 DNA is TGTGCCAGCAGCCCTCCCCCGGGACAGGGAGGGCAAAGCTCCTACAATGAGCAGTTCTTC.

This clonotype was seen a few times. This chain connects TRBV24-1 to TRBJ2-1; 13 bases fit TRBD2. V shed 3 bases, J shed 10 bases, and the junction held 8 bases outside the gene matches. Germline V gene sequence: CDR1 KGHDR, CDR2 SFDVKD. This CDR3 spans 16 amino acids. The CDR3 sequence: CATSDPTSGRADEQFF. Here the CDR3 DNA reads TGTGCCACCAGTGATCCAACTAGCGGGAGGGCGGACGAGCAGTTCTTC.

The table lists this clonotype with many counts. The gene calls are TRBV12-3 or TRBV12-4 and TRBJ2-2; 7 nucleotides line up with TRBD2. This CDR3 contains 15 residues. Losses at the gene ends were 3 bases for V and 4 bases for J; bases not matched to a gene: 5. The CDR3 here is CASSFWGGGTGELFF. The CDR3 DNA follows: TGTGCCAGCAGTTTTTGGGGGGGTGGCACCGGGGAGCTGTTTTTT.

This chain uses TRBV29-1 with TRBJ2-3, with a tentative D call TRBD1 (5 bases). The tail of the sequence fits TRBJ1-5 better, so the J call may be wrong. Germline V gene sequence: CDR1 SQVTM, CDR2 ANQGSEA. The CDR3 has 16 amino acids. DNA of the CDR3: TGCAGGGCCAGGCGCCTTGGGGGAGGACTAAGAGATACGCAGCATTTT. Translation: CRARRLGGGLRDTQHF.

J is TRBJ1-6 and V is TRBV11-2, with D possibly matching TRBD1 (6 bases). Germline V gives CDR1 SGHAT, CDR2 FQNNGV. The CDR3 totals 15 residues. The CDR3 DNA sequence: TGTATCAGCAGCCCCGTCGGGACACGGGGATCACCCCTCCACTTT. It specifies CISSPVGTRGSPLHF.

The chain recombines TRBV11-2 with TRBJ2-5; 13 positions match TRBD2. The CDR3 is 16 amino acids. CDR1 SGHAT and CDR2 FQNNGV come from the germline V gene. Unmatched junction bases numbered 8, after V lost 5 bases and J lost 5 bases. CDR3 sequence reads: CASSHGTSGNCETQYF. Here the CDR3 DNA reads TGTGCCAGCAGCCACGGGACTAGCGGGAACTGTGAGACCCAGTACTTC. The variable domain in full, completed from reference TRBV11-2 and TRBJ2-5, reads EAGVAQSPRYKIIEKRQSVAFWCNPISGHATLYWYQQILGQGPKLLIQFQNNGVVDDSQLPKDRFSAERLKGVDSTLKIQPAKLEDSAVYLCASSHGTSGNCETQYFGPGTRLLVL.

The chain has TRBV6-1 and TRBJ2-4; D unresolved. CDR1 MNHNS and CDR2 SASEGT come from the germline V gene. Trimming pared 6 bases from V and 8 bases from J, leaving 14 bases between. There are 13 residues in the CDR3. CDR3 in DNA: TGTGCCAGCAGAATCCTCAAGTACGACATTCAGTACTTC. It specifies CASRILKYDIQYF.

In the case of this clonotype: An end of the junction does not agree with germline; a read error may underlie this. The V call is TRBV10-3, the J call TRBJ2-2; the match to TRBD2 covers 7 bases. CDR3 length equals 18 residues. CDR1 is ENHRY, CDR2 SYGVKD, per germline. The CDR3 here is CDISQFGLEKTNTGELFF. The CDR3 DNA follows: TGTGACATCAGCCAGTTCGGACTAGAGAAGACGAACACCGGGGAGCTGTTTTTT.

The count of this clonotype is one. With a much larger clone just one base away, this may be a read error. The V gene is TRBV30, the J gene TRBJ2-3; the match to TRBD2 covers 10 bases. CDR1 is GTSNPN, CDR2 SVGIG, per germline (reference sequence). The CDR3 length is 14 residues. The CDR3 DNA follows: TGTGCCTGGGATAGCGGGAGGTCGGCAGATACGCACTATTTT. It codes for CAWDSGRSADTHYF.

The chain is built from TRBV11-2 and TRBJ2-3; TRBD1 matches at 7 bases. The DNA end lines up better with TRBJ1-5; the J call may be wrong. CDR3 size: 15 residues. Looked up from germline, CDR1 is SGHAT and CDR2 is FQNNGV. The CDR3 DNA follows: TGTGCCAGGGGCCCACAGGGGTCAGACACGGATACGCAGCATTTT. It encodes CARGPQGSDTDTQHF.

Of note for this clonotype: Its ends do not fully match the called genes, so a read error is possible. The chain uses TRBV11-1 and TRBJ2-2; maybe TRBD2 (5 bases). The V gene's germline CDR1 is SGHAT and CDR2 FQDESV (reference sequence). This CDR3 contains 14 residues. In nucleotides, the CDR3 is TGTACCAGCAGACCGAGCCTTGATACCGGGGAGTTGTTTTTT. Translation: CTSRPSLDTGELFF.